The 14 T cell receptor beta chains given below trace back to one sample, sequenced in a study of cytomegalovirus exposure and HLA in healthy donors. The PCR used 60 Vbeta and 13 Jbeta primers. Assay: immunoSEQ multiplex PCR; the TCRdb copy retains only in-frame clones and omits some. The sample shows around 130,000 clones, about 70% of them seen only once. The specimen sequenced was PBMCs. The receptors were gathered from a middle-aged woman in good health and CMV-seropositive.

This sequence joins TRBV15 and TRBJ2-7, with 11 bases that match TRBD1. V shed 6 bases, J shed 1 base, and the junction held 5 bases outside the gene matches. CDR3 length equals 15 residues. Looked up from germline, CDR1 is LNHNV and CDR2 is YYDKDF (reference sequence). The CDR3 DNA reads as TGTGCCACCAGTCGGGACAGGGGGTCGTCCTACGAGCAGTACTTC. Translated, it gives CATSRDRGSSYEQYF. The full variable domain, rest sourced from reference TRBV15 and TRBJ2-7, is DAMVIQNPRYQVTQFGKPVTLSCSQTLNHNVMYWYQQKSSQAPKLLFHYYDKDFNNEADTPDNFQSRRPNTSFCFLDIRSPGLGDTAMYLCATSRDRGSSYEQYFGPGTRLTVT.

V and J are TRBV7-9 and TRBJ2-1; 10 bases are a match to TRBD2. V dropped 5 bases and J dropped 2; count of bases not matched to a gene: 3. CDR3 length: 15 amino acids. CDR1 SEHNR and CDR2 FQNEAQ come from the germline V gene (reference sequence). CDR3 DNA sequence: TGTGCCAGCAGCCGTGGACTAGCGGCCTACAATGAGCAGTTCTTC. Translated, it gives CASSRGLAAYNEQFF.

The rearrangement joins TRBV5-4 to TRBJ1-2; D unclear. From germline, CDR1 is SGHNT and CDR2 YYREEE (reference sequence). Trimming shortened V by 3 bases and J by 8 bases, and 17 bases separated the two germline ends. The CDR3 length is 14 residues. In DNA, the CDR3 is TGTGCCAGCAGCTCCCCCCCGCCGGCACTAGGCTACACCTTC. Its translation: CASSSPPPALGYTF.

The chain employs TRBV11-2 and TRBJ1-2; D uncertain. The CDR3 is made up of 15 amino acids. Deletions cut 5 bases from V and 4 bases from J, with 17 bases between. Germline CDR1 is SGHAT and CDR2 is FQNNGV. The CDR3 nucleotides are TGTGCCAGCAGCCCGATTAATCAACAGAGCTATGGCTACACCTTC. Translation gives CASSPINQQSYGYTF.

The chain couples TRBV14 to TRBJ1-1; TRBD1 matches at 11 bases. CDR1 and CDR2 (germline): SGHDN, FVKESK. The CDR3 sequence is 15 residues long. Trimming at V came to 5 bases and at J to 5 bases, leaving 7 bases not matched to a gene. CDR3 DNA sequence: TGTGCCAGCAGCTTGGGACAGGGGGGGAGGACTGAAGCTTTCTTT. This encodes CASSLGQGGRTEAFF.

The chain combines TRBV5-4 with TRBJ2-1, with TRBD1 as a possible D gene (6 bases). The germline CDR1 and CDR2 sequences are SGHNT and YYREEE (reference sequence). Trimming shortened V by 3 bases and J by 9 bases, and 10 bases separated the two germline ends. The CDR3 runs to 12 residues. CDR3 coding DNA: TGTGCCAGCAGCTCACAGGGAATTGAGCAGTTCTTC. This encodes CASSSQGIEQFF. The complete variable domain, with remaining parts taken from reference TRBV5-4 and TRBJ2-1, reads ETGVTQSPTHLIKTRGQQVTLRCSSQSGHNTVSWYQQALGQGPQFIFQYYREEENGRGNFPPRFSGLQFPNYSSELNVNALELDDSALYLCASSSQGIEQFFGPGTRLTVL.

The rearrangement uses TRBV5-4 and TRBJ2-2, with D unresolved. Germline lookup yields CDR1 SGHNT and CDR2 YYREEE (reference sequence). Trimming shortened V by 4 bases and J by 3 bases, and 7 bases separated the two germline ends. This CDR3 is 13 amino acids long. CDR3 amino acids: CASSLPDTGELFF. The CDR3 coding sequence is TGTGCCAGCAGCCTCCCAGACACCGGGGAGCTGTTTTTT.

This clone was seen only a few times. The genes are TRBV5-1 and TRBJ2-1, with 8 bases aligning to TRBD2. The CDR3 has 15 residues. After removal of 4 bases from V and 4 bases from J, the junction contained 7 bases not matched to a gene. The germline V gene has CDR1 SGHRS and CDR2 YFSETQ. The CDR3 DNA sequence: TGCGCCAGCAGCCAAACTAGCGGAGGATACAATGAGCAGTTCTTC. This sequence encodes CASSQTSGGYNEQFF.

This clone was detected once. The V call is TRBV7-2, the J call TRBJ1-1; 9 positions match TRBD1. V lost 5 bases and J lost 2; bases outside the gene matches: 6. In germline, CDR1 is SGHTA, CDR2 FQGNSA. The CDR3 consists of 15 residues. The CDR3 is CASSPGDRANTEAFF. CDR3 in DNA: TGTGCCAGCAGCCCAGGGGACAGGGCCAACACTGAAGCTTTCTTT.

A note on this clone: The same CDR3 can be traced to other DNA sequences in this sample. V gene TRBV5-1 combines with J gene TRBJ2-2; the D gene is possibly TRBD1 (5 bases). V lost 2 bases, J lost 3 bases, and 8 bases lay in between. The CDR3 length is 14 residues. Germline-derived CDR1 and CDR2 are SGHRS and YFSETQ. The CDR3 loop is CASSFQGDTGELFF. CDR3 nucleotides: TGCGCCAGCAGCTTTCAAGGGGACACCGGGGAGCTGTTTTTT. Based on the CDR3 plus reference TRBV5-1 and TRBJ2-2, the full variable domain is KAGVTQTPRYLIKTRGQQVTLSCSPISGHRSVSWYQQTPGQGLQFLFEYFSETQRNKGNFPGRFSGRQFSNSRSEMNVSTLELGDSALYLCASSFQGDTGELFFGEGSRLTVL.

This sequence joins TRBV7-2 and TRBJ1-6; 7 nucleotides align to TRBD1. Trimming at V came to 6 bases and at J to 8 bases, leaving 7 bases not matched to a gene. Germline-derived CDR1 and CDR2 are SGHTA and FQGNSA. The CDR3 contains 14 residues. For the CDR3, the DNA is TGTGCCAGCAGGATGACAGGGTGGGATTCACCCCTCCACTTT. Amino acid sequence: CASRMTGWDSPLHF. Based on the CDR3 plus reference TRBV7-2 and TRBJ1-6, the full variable domain is GAGVSQSPSNKVTEKGKDVELRCDPISGHTALYWYRQSLGQGLEFLIYFQGNSAPDKSGLPSDRFSAERTGGSVSTLTIQRTQQEDSAVYLCASRMTGWDSPLHFGNGTRLTVT.

The V and J genes are TRBV11-2 and TRBJ1-4; 10 bases fit TRBD1. Germline V gene data show CDR1 as SGHAT and CDR2 as FQNNGV. V lost 0 bases and J lost 6; bases outside the gene matches: 4. The CDR3 runs to 16 residues. The CDR3: CASSLDQTGGDEKLFF. The CDR3, as DNA: TGTGCCAGCAGCTTAGATCAGACAGGGGGCGATGAAAAACTGTTTTTT.

The V and J genes are TRBV6-6 and TRBJ1-3; D may be TRBD1 (5 bases). The CDR3 runs to 16 residues. V was shortened by 7 bases and J by 2 bases, with 18 bases between the two germline ends. Germline CDR1 is MNHNY and CDR2 is SVGAGI (reference sequence). The CDR3, as DNA: TGTGCCAGCACGTCCGGGGGTATTACGACTGGAAACACCATATATTTT. Its protein product is CASTSGGITTGNTIYF.

The V gene is TRBV27, the J gene TRBJ2-5; no firm D call. Germline loops: CDR1 MNHEY, CDR2 SMNVEV (reference sequence). V lost 6 bases and J lost 0, with 8 bases in between. This CDR3 has 13 residues. CDR3 loop: CASSAVYQETQYF. The CDR3 DNA is TGTGCCAGCAGCGCAGTGTACCAAGAGACCCAGTACTTC.